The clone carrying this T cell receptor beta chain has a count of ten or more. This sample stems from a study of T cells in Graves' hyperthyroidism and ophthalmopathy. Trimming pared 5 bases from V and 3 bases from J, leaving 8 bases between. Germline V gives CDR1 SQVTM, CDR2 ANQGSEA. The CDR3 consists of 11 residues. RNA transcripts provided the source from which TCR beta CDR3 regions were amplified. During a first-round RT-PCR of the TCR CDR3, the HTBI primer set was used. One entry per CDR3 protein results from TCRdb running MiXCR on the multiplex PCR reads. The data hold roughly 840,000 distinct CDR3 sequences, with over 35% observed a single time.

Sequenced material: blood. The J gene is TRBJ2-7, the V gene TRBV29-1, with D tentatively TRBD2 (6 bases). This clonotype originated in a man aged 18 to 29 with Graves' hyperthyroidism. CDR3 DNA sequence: TGCAGCGTTAGGGGAGGCTACGAGCAGTACTTC. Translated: CSVRGGYEQYF.